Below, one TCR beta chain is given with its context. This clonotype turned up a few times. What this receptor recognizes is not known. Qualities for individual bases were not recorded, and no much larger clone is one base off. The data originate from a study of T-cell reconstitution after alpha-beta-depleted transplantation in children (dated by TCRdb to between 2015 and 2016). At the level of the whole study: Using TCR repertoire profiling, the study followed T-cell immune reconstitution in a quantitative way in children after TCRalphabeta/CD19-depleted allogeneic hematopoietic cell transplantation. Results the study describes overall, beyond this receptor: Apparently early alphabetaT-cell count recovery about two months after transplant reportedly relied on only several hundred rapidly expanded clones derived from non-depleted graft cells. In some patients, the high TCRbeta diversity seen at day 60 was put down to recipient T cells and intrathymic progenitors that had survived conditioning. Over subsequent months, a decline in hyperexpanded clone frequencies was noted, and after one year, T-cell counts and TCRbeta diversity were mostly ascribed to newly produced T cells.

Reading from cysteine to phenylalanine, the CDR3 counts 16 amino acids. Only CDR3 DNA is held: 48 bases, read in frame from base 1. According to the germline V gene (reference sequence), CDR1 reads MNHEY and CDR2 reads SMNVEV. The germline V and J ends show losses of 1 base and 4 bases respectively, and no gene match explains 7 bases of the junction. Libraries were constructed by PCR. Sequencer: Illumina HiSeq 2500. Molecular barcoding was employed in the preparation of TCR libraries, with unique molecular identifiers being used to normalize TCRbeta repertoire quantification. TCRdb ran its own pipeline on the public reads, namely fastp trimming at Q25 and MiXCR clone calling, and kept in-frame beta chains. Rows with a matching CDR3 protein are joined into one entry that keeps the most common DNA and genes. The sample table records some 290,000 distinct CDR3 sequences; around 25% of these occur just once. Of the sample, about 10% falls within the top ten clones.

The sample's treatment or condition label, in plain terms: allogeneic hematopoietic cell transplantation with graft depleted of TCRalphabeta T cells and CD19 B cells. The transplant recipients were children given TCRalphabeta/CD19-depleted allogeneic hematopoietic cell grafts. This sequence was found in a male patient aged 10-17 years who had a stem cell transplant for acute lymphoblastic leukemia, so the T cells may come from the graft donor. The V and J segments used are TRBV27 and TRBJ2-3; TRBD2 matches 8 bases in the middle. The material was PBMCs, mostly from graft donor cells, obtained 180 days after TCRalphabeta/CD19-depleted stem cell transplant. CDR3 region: CASSLFAGLAADTQYF. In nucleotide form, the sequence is TGTGCCAGCAGTTTATTTGCTGGACTAGCTGCAGATACGCAGTATTTT.